The clone carrying this TCR beta chain was recorded only once. Its specificity is not known. V was trimmed by 2 bases and J by 4 bases, leaving 6 bases between them. The length of the CDR3 is 12 residues. CDR1 is SGHNT, CDR2 YYREEE, per germline (reference sequence). The sample comes from a study of PD-L1 blockade in urothelial cancer. Looking at the study overall: Male sex and bladder-origin urothelial cancer characterized most of the roughly 29 patients. General study findings and limits: In blood sampled pretreatment, TCR clonality below the median predicted better survival.

Generated by immunoSEQ multiplex PCR, the TCRdb table keeps only in-frame clones and is missing some. The sample includes about 20,000 clones, 88% of them seen just once. The source is a man aged 50 to 60 with urothelial cancer. This chain joins TRBV5-4 and TRBJ2-5; TRBD2 might be the D (5 bases). The sequences come from PBMCs, collected around atezolizumab (anti-PD-L1) treatment. The CDR3 DNA reads as TGTGCCAGCAGCTTTCGGGGAGAGACCCAGTACTTC. The encoded protein is CASSFRGETQYF.